These T cell receptor beta chains were read from a single sample in a study of regulatory T cells in long-lasting Graves disease. MiXCR, applied by TCRdb to the multiplex PCR reads, yields one record per CDR3 protein. The repertoire holds around 480,000 distinct CDR3 sequences, roughly 15% seen once, with roughly 25% in the top ten. A further study also used this sample, focusing on T cells in Graves' hyperthyroidism and ophthalmopathy.

The sequences come from peripheral blood mononuclear cells (PBMCs), collected at new diagnosis, from a patient treated with antithyroid drugs. The receptors were sampled from a woman aged 40 to 65 with Graves disease. Both conserved end residues are part of each CDR3. The D gene is left open where the match is weak. Clone size is shown for a subset of rows, as once, few, many or a class of expanded clone.

TRBV7-6,TRBD2,TRBJ2-2,many,CASQPGGANTGELFF,TGTGCCAGTCAACCCGGGGGGGCGAACACCGGGGAGCTGTTTTTT
TRBV10-3,.,TRBJ1-1,many,CAIKSPRNTEAFF,TGTGCCATCAAATCTCCCAGGAACACTGAAGCTTTCTTT
TRBV6-1,.,TRBJ1-5,.,CASSERTSDQPQHF,TGTGCCAGCAGTGAGCGGACATCAGATCAGCCCCAGCATTTT
TRBV28,.,TRBJ1-2,few,CASSTGFGYGYTF,TGTGCCAGCAGTACAGGGTTTGGGTATGGCTACACCTTC
TRBV7-2,.,TRBJ2-2,many,CASSLGLLGTGRTGELFF,TGTGCCAGCAGCTTAGGCCTTTTGGGTACAGGGAGAACCGGGGAGCTGTTTTTT
TRBV20-1,TRBD2,TRBJ2-5,many,CSARGLSGAETQYF,TGCAGTGCTAGAGGGTTAAGCGGGGCCGAGACCCAGTACTTC
TRBV11-2,.,TRBJ2-7,.,CASSLNVYEQYF,TGTGCCAGCAGCTTAAATGTCTACGAGCAGTACTTC
TRBV11-2,.,TRBJ2-3,many,CASSIQVTSTDTQYF,TGTGCCAGCAGCATACAGGTTACTAGCACAGATACGCAGTATTTT
TRBV4-1,TRBD2,TRBJ2-1,.,CASSRSGGTSGNEQFF,TGCGCCAGCAGCCGCTCAGGAGGGACTAGCGGGAATGAGCAGTTCTTC
TRBV7-2,.,TRBJ1-5,.,CASTDYGQPQHF,TGTGCCAGCACAGATTATGGGCAGCCCCAGCATTTT
TRBV20-1,TRBD2,TRBJ2-5,.,CSALEAGGLETQYF,TGCAGTGCCCTCGAAGCGGGGGGGTTGGAGACCCAGTACTTC
TRBV12-3/TRBV12-4,TRBD1,TRBJ2-2,many,CASSLGQYTGELFF,TGTGCCAGCAGCTTGGGACAGTACACCGGGGAGCTGTTTTTT
TRBV19,TRBD1,TRBJ1-2,few,CASTSLARGRNYGYTF,TGTGCCAGTACCTCCCTTGCCAGGGGGCGAAACTATGGCTACACCTTC
TRBV5-1,.,TRBJ2-3,many,CASRTGDATDTQYF,TGCGCCAGCAGAACGGGGGATGCCACAGATACGCAGTATTTT
TRBV30,.,TRBJ2-7,many,CAWSVGPYEQYF,TGTGCCTGGAGTGTGGGTCCCTACGAGCAGTACTTC
TRBV2,TRBD1,TRBJ1-5,many,CASSDPDRGRLGQPQHF,TGTGCCAGCAGTGATCCGGACAGGGGGCGCTTGGGTCAGCCCCAGCATTTT
TRBV28,.,TRBJ2-7,many,CASTGPNAYEQYF,TGTGCCAGCACAGGGCCGAATGCTTACGAGCAGTACTTC
TRBV9,TRBD1,TRBJ1-1,few,CASSATPTGLNTEAFF,TGTGCCAGCAGCGCGACCCCGACAGGGTTGAACACTGAAGCTTTCTTT
TRBV7-9,TRBD1,TRBJ2-7,many,CASSFGDSSYEQYF,TGTGCCAGCAGCTTTGGGGACAGCTCCTACGAGCAGTACTTC
TRBV5-1,TRBD1,TRBJ1-1,many,CASSARDRGLNEAFF,TGCGCCAGCAGCGCCCGGGACAGGGGTCTTAATGAAGCTTTCTTT
TRBV5-1,.,TRBJ1-3,.,CASSLEDFSGNTIYF,TGCGCCAGCAGCTTGGAGGACTTCTCTGGAAACACCATATATTTT
TRBV4-1,.,TRBJ1-2,few,CASKSQYRNYGYTF,TGCGCCAGCAAATCACAGTACAGGAACTATGGCTACACCTTC
TRBV25-1,.,TRBJ2-3,.,CASSSPEYFKGGTDTQYF,TGTGCCAGCAGCTCCCCCGAATATTTTAAGGGCGGCACAGATACGCAGTATTTT
TRBV14,.,TRBJ2-1,few,CASSPRQGSSYNEQFF,TGTGCCAGCAGCCCTCGCCAGGGCAGCTCCTACAATGAGCAGTTCTTC
TRBV20-1,.,TRBJ1-1,many,CSAGYMNTEAFF,TGCAGTGCTGGCTATATGAACACTGAAGCTTTCTTT
TRBV20-1,TRBD1,TRBJ1-2,.,CSARGTGGGYGYTF,TGCAGTGCTAGAGGTACAGGGGGCGGCTATGGCTACACCTTC
TRBV30,TRBD1,TRBJ1-1,.,CAWGGTGGTEAFF,TGTGCCTGGGGGGGGACAGGGGGGACTGAAGCTTTCTTT